This entry lists 18 T cell receptor beta chains sequenced from one sample in a study of response to subunit inactivated influenza vaccine. TCRdb processed the RT-PCR reads anew with MiXCR; each CDR3 protein has one entry. The sample has 550,000 to 650,000 distinct CDR3 sequences, roughly 10% seen once; the top ten hold 10% to 13%. The sequencing here drew on PBMCs from blood, taken on the day of vaccination. These receptors were collected from a man aged 45-65 years who received an inactivated influenza vaccine.

The rearrangement links TRBV7-9 to TRBJ1-6, with D possibly TRBD1 on 6 matching bases. Germline CDR1 SEHNR, CDR2 FQNEAQ (reference sequence). The length of the CDR3 is 16 residues. Trimming cost V 5 bases and J 0 bases, with 11 bases left between them. CDR3 amino acids: CASSLGTPSYNSPLHF. CDR3 DNA sequence: TGTGCCAGCAGCCTCGGGACACCCTCCTATAATTCACCCCTCCACTTT.

This clonotype occurred a few times. This chain joins TRBV12-3 or TRBV12-4 and TRBJ1-3, with a possible D match to TRBD1 (5 bases). V dropped 5 bases and J dropped 1 base, with 12 bases sitting between them. CDR3 size: 15 residues. For the CDR3, the DNA is TGTGCCAGCAGTATGGGGGGGACGTCTGGAAACACCATATATTTT. Protein sequence: CASSMGGTSGNTIYF.

This chain joins TRBV5-1 and TRBJ2-7, with TRBD1 identical over 9 bases. This CDR3 comprises 15 residues. The junction had 8 bases not matched to a gene; V was cut back by 3 bases and J by 4 bases. CDR1 and CDR2 (germline): SGHRS, YFSETQ. The CDR3 DNA reads TGCGCCAGCAGCTGGGGACAGGGCGGGAAATACGAGCAGTACTTC. Its translation is CASSWGQGGKYEQYF.

The rearrangement uses TRBV5-1 and TRBJ2-7, with unresolved D. This CDR3 comprises 14 residues. Germline V lookup: CDR1 SGHRS, CDR2 YFSETQ. V gave up 0 bases and J gave up 3 bases, with 10 bases separating them. Written as DNA, the CDR3 is TGCGCCAGCAGCTTGGGGACCCCAGGCTACGAGCAGTACTTC. The encoded protein is CASSLGTPGYEQYF.

In its sample, this clonotype was seen a few times. The chain joins TRBV3-1 to TRBJ1-1; no clear D. The V end lost 4 bases, the J end lost 0 bases, and 12 bases lay between the germline ends. The CDR3 length is 15 residues. Germline CDR1 LGHDT, CDR2 YNNKEL (reference sequence). In DNA, the CDR3 is TGTGCCAGCAGCCTCCAGAGCAGTTTGAACACTGAAGCTTTCTTT. Translating gives CASSLQSSLNTEAFF.

In its sample, this clonotype was seen many times. The genes are TRBV29-1 and TRBJ2-1, with D tentatively TRBD1 (5 bases). Between the trimmed V and J ends, which lost 7 bases and 9 bases, there was a span of 19 bases. Germline V gives CDR1 SQVTM, CDR2 ANQGSEA. The CDR3 is made up of 13 amino acids. The CDR3, as DNA: TGCAGCGCCGACCCTGGGCAGGGAACTGAGCAGTTCTTC. This sequence encodes CSADPGQGTEQFF.

V gene TRBV7-2 combines with J gene TRBJ1-2; the D is unclear. This CDR3 comprises 15 residues. Germline assignment: CDR1 SGHTA and CDR2 FQGNSA. The V end lost 1 base, the J end lost 8 bases, and 17 bases lay between the germline ends. The CDR3 nucleotides read TGTGCCAGCAGCTTAGAGGTCAGAACACCTGGAGGCTACACCTTC. This translates into CASSLEVRTPGGYTF.

This sequence joins TRBV10-3 and TRBJ2-3; TRBD2 matches 7 bases. Losses at the gene ends were 4 bases for V and 4 bases for J; bases not matched to a gene: 5. The CDR3 loop spans 14 amino acids. Looked up from germline, CDR1 is ENHRY and CDR2 is SYGVKD. CDR3 in amino acids: CAISAATSPDTQYF. In DNA, the CDR3 is TGTGCCATCAGTGCCGCGACTAGCCCAGATACGCAGTATTTT.

The J gene is TRBJ1-2, the V gene TRBV6-5; no clear D gene. The length of the CDR3 is 16 residues. Trimming took off 0 bases at V and 7 bases at J, with 18 bases between the two ends. Germline assignment: CDR1 MNHEY and CDR2 SVGAGI. Written as DNA, the CDR3 is TGTGCCAGCAGTTACTCTGCCCCGCAGACATTTGGTGGCTACACCTTC. Its translation: CASSYSAPQTFGGYTF.

There are a few counts of this clonotype. The rearrangement links TRBV28 to TRBJ2-1; the match to TRBD2 covers 8 bases. V lost 3 bases and J lost 0; bases outside the gene matches: 4. The germline V gene encodes CDR1 MDHEN and CDR2 SYDVKM. The CDR3 extends over 16 amino acids. In DNA form, the CDR3 reads TGTGCCAGCAGTTTTTTACTAGCGGCCTCCTACAATGAGCAGTTCTTC. Translating it yields CASSFLLAASYNEQFF.

This clonotype was found a few times. The chain has TRBV20-1 and TRBJ2-2; the match to TRBD2 covers 7 bases. CDR3 length: 14 amino acids. CDR1 and CDR2 from the germline V gene are DFQATT and SNEGSKA (reference sequence). V lost 5 bases to trimming and J lost 5 bases; unmatched junction nucleotides: 8. CDR3 sequence: CSARGLDETGELFF. The CDR3, as DNA: TGCAGTGCTCGCGGACTAGATGAAACCGGGGAGCTGTTTTTT.

The genes are TRBV15 and TRBJ1-2, with 9 bases identical to TRBD1. The CDR3 contains 14 residues. Germline V gives CDR1 LNHNV, CDR2 YYDKDF (reference sequence). Trimming cost V 3 bases and J 5 bases; bases outside gene matches: 4. The CDR3 loop reads CATSSSGTGYGYTF. The CDR3 DNA is TGTGCCACCAGCAGTTCCGGGACAGGGTATGGCTACACCTTC.

This clonotype showed up just a few times. The rearrangement links TRBV10-3 to TRBJ1-5, with 8 nucleotides matching TRBD1. The CDR3 contains 14 residues. The germline V gene encodes CDR1 ENHRY and CDR2 SYGVKD. V lost 7 bases and J lost 4; bases outside the gene matches: 6. The CDR3 loop reads CAIKETGVNQPQHF. CDR3 DNA: TGTGCCATCAAGGAGACAGGGGTAAATCAGCCCCAGCATTTT.

The chain carries TRBV20-1 and TRBJ2-2, with 8 bases lining up with TRBD1. Germline CDR1 is DFQATT and CDR2 is SNEGSKA (reference sequence). V was pared by 4 bases and J by 5 bases, with 9 bases of the junction left unmatched. The CDR3 loop spans 15 amino acids. The CDR3 DNA follows: TGCAGTGCTACTCTAGGAGACAGGGGAACCGGGGAGCTGTTTTTT. Translating gives CSATLGDRGTGELFF.

This chain links TRBV6-1 with TRBJ1-4, with 8 bases lining up with TRBD1. Trimming took 10 bases from V and 6 from J; bases not matched to a gene: 10. Germline assignment: CDR1 MNHNS and CDR2 SASEGT. This CDR3 has 14 amino acids. CDR3 sequence: CATGRDRIYEKLFF. DNA for the CDR3: TGTGCCACGGGCCGGGACAGGATATATGAAAAACTGTTTTTT.

The chain links TRBV4-1 to TRBJ1-6, with unresolved D. Between the trimmed V and J ends, which lost 4 bases and 3 bases, there was a span of 16 bases. CDR3 length: 17 amino acids. Germline assignment: CDR1 MGHRA and CDR2 YSYEKL. The CDR3 sequence: CASSPTSKPDYNSPLHF. The CDR3 DNA follows: TGCGCCAGCAGCCCAACCTCCAAGCCCGACTATAATTCACCCCTCCACTTT.

This clonotype was found a few times. The V and J genes are TRBV10-3 and TRBJ2-7, with 7 bases matching TRBD1. The CDR3 extends over 14 amino acids. J gave up 2 bases and V 6 bases, and 7 bases lay outside the gene matches. The germline V gene encodes CDR1 ENHRY and CDR2 SYGVKD. In DNA, the CDR3 is TGTGCCATCAGGGAGACAGGGACCACCTACGAGCAGTACTTC. Translation gives CAIRETGTTYEQYF.

This clonotype was recorded at least ten times. The rearrangement joins TRBV12-3 or TRBV12-4 to TRBJ2-1; 7 bases agree with TRBD2. The V and J ends lost 7 bases and 6 bases, in that order; junction bases with no gene match: 9. The length of the CDR3 is 14 residues. CDR3 DNA sequence: TGTGCCAGCAACGTCCTAGCGGCGGCCAATGAGCAGTTCTTC. This gives the protein CASNVLAAANEQFF.